Following are 24 T cell receptor beta chains from one sample sequenced in a study of spatial heterogeneity in lung cancer. Specified time point: sample taken at primary tumor resection. MiXCR, applied by TCRdb to the 5' RACE reads, yields one record per CDR3 protein. The data show 55,000 to 70,000 distinct CDR3 sequences, with under 7.5% seen just once and under 15% held by the top ten. The input for sequencing was PBMCs, taken at surgery. These receptors were obtained from a female donor with early-stage non-small cell lung cancer.

The CDR3: CASSLGAAMNTEAFF. The CDR3 DNA reads as TGTGCCAGTAGTTTGGGGGCAGCTATGAACACTGAAGCTTTCTTT. The chain is built from TRBV19 and TRBJ1-1; a weak D match, TRBD1 (6 bases). Trimming cost V 5 bases and J 0 bases, with 13 bases left between them. Germline V gives CDR1 LNHDA, CDR2 SQIVND (reference sequence). CDR3 size: 15 residues.

By sample fraction, this clonotype is medium-sized. This CDR3 is CASSLGDRNTEAFF. CDR3 DNA sequence: TGTGCCAGCAGTTTAGGCGACAGGAACACTGAAGCTTTCTTT. This sequence joins TRBV28 and TRBJ1-1, with D possibly TRBD1 on 5 matching bases. This CDR3 has 14 residues. CDR1 is MDHEN and CDR2 is SYDVKM in the germline V gene. V shed 2 bases and J shed 1 base, with 8 bases lying between them. The full variable domain, with the rest looked up from reference TRBV28 and TRBJ1-1, is DVKVTQSSRYLVKRTGEKVFLECVQDMDHENMFWYRQDPGLGLRLIYFSYDVKMKEKGDIPEGYSVSREKKERFSLILESASTNQTSMYLCASSLGDRNTEAFFGQGTRLTVV.

This clonotype was seen ten or more times. The chain joins TRBV5-1 to TRBJ2-7; D is possibly TRBD1 (6 bases). Between the trimmed V and J ends, which lost 0 bases and 3 bases, there was a span of 13 bases. This CDR3 contains 15 residues. CDR1 is SGHRS and CDR2 is YFSETQ in the germline V gene. The CDR3, as DNA: TGCGCCAGCAGCTTGGATACGGCCAGGGGCTACGAGCAGTACGTC. This sequence encodes CASSLDTARGYEQYV.

This clonotype has a count of ten or more. The chain couples TRBV24-1 to TRBJ1-5, with 7 bases matching TRBD1. The CDR3 runs to 18 residues. Germline loops: CDR1 KGHDR, CDR2 SFDVKD. With 3 bases clipped from V and 2 bases from J, the junction kept 12 bases outside the gene matches. The CDR3 here is CATSDPGRSGQGNQPQHF. CDR3 sequence (DNA): TGTGCCACCAGTGATCCTGGAAGATCCGGACAGGGCAATCAGCCCCAGCATTTT.

This clonotype was observed a few times. The genes are TRBV7-2 and TRBJ2-3; D not certain. V was shortened by 3 bases and J by 5 bases, with 12 bases between the two germline ends. The CDR3 has 14 residues. Germline V gives CDR1 SGHTA, CDR2 FQGNSA. CDR3 sequence: CASSLGPLEDTQYF. In nucleotides, the CDR3 is TGTGCCAGCAGCTTGGGCCCCCTGGAAGATACGCAGTATTTT.

This sequence joins TRBV7-2 and TRBJ2-3; no reliable D call. The V gene lost 1 base and the J gene lost 8 bases, with 10 bases spanning the gap. Germline V gene sequence: CDR1 SGHTA, CDR2 FQGNSA. This CDR3 is 13 amino acids long. CDR3 sequence: CASSLEAELTQYF. Written as DNA, the CDR3 is TGTGCCAGCAGCTTAGAAGCAGAACTTACGCAGTATTTT.

This clonotype was seen repeatedly, ten times or more. The chain links TRBV10-3 to TRBJ2-3, with D unclear. The CDR3 loop spans 15 amino acids. In germline, CDR1 is ENHRY, CDR2 SYGVKD. V was clipped by 2 bases and J by 2 bases, with 11 bases between them. The CDR3 loop reads CAISEARSPTDTQYF. In DNA form, the CDR3 reads TGTGCCATCAGTGAGGCTCGGAGCCCCACAGATACGCAGTATTTT.

This clonotype was counted ten times or more. The J gene is TRBJ1-2, the V gene TRBV19; D remains ambiguous. CDR3 length equals 15 residues. Between the trimmed V and J ends, which lost 0 bases and 4 bases, there was a span of 12 bases. Germline V gives CDR1 LNHDA, CDR2 SQIVND (reference sequence). CDR3 residues: CASSIDHSSAYGYTF. The CDR3 DNA is TGTGCCAGTAGTATAGATCACAGCTCTGCCTATGGCTACACCTTC.

This clonotype has a count of ten or more. The chain carries TRBV18 and TRBJ1-5, with 11 bases aligning to TRBD1. CDR1 and CDR2 from the germline V gene are KGHSH and LQKENI. CDR3 length equals 17 residues. J was trimmed by 2 bases and V by 1 base; bases with no gene match: 4. The CDR3 sequence: CASSPRRDRGGNQPQHF. CDR3 sequence (DNA): TGTGCCAGCTCACCACGTCGGGACAGGGGGGGCAATCAGCCCCAGCATTTT.

Only a few counts were recorded for this clonotype. This sequence joins TRBV6-1 and TRBJ2-6; unclear D gene. This CDR3 has 16 residues. The V gene lost 0 bases and the J gene lost 2 bases, with 8 bases spanning the gap. Germline V gene lookup returns CDR1 MNHNS and CDR2 SASEGT. CDR3 amino acids: CASSEATNAGANVLTF. DNA of the CDR3: TGTGCCAGCAGTGAAGCAACCAATGCTGGGGCCAACGTCCTGACTTTC.

This clonotype has at least ten counts. This rearrangement joins TRBV27 to TRBJ2-7, with D tentatively TRBD1 or TRBD2 (5 bases each). This CDR3 comprises 14 residues. The germline V gene encodes CDR1 MNHEY and CDR2 SMNVEV (reference sequence). Trimming took off 5 bases at V and 3 bases at J, with 14 bases between the two ends. DNA for the CDR3: TGTGCCAGCAGTCCGCCGGGACGGATCTACGAGCAGTACGTC. Translating gives CASSPPGRIYEQYV.

This clonotype was seen at least ten times. The rearrangement joins TRBV20-1 to TRBJ2-5, with D tentatively TRBD1 or TRBD2 (6 bases each). The V gene lost 1 base and the J gene lost 9 bases, with 15 bases spanning the gap. Germline V gene sequence: CDR1 DFQATT, CDR2 SNEGSKA (reference sequence). The CDR3 is 13 amino acids. The CDR3 nucleotides read TGCAGTGCTAGAGTTCGACTAGAGGGGGCCCAGTACTTC. Translating it yields CSARVRLEGAQYF.

This clonotype was picked up many times. The rearrangement uses TRBV11-3 and TRBJ2-1; possible D gene TRBD2, 6 bases. The germline V gene encodes CDR1 SGHNT and CDR2 YENEEA. V was cut by 3 bases and J by 9 bases, with 15 bases left in between. The CDR3 totals 14 residues. CDR3 bases: TGTGCCAGCAGCTTGGGGACTTCCTTGTCTGAGCAGTTCTTC. It is translated as CASSLGTSLSEQFF.

The rearrangement links TRBV28 to TRBJ2-2; D is unclear. The germline V and J ends were trimmed by 3 bases and 2 bases, with 19 bases remaining between them. CDR3 size: 18 residues. CDR1 is MDHEN and CDR2 is SYDVKM in the germline V gene. CDR3 region: CASSLGLTLAPNTGELFF. The CDR3 bases are TGTGCCAGCAGTTTGGGTCTGACACTCGCCCCAAACACCGGGGAGCTGTTTTTT.

This chain links TRBV6-5 with TRBJ1-3, with a possible D match to TRBD1 (5 bases). Germline CDR1 and CDR2: MNHEY and SVGAGI. Trimming cost V 0 bases and J 0 bases, with 15 bases left between them. The length of the CDR3 is 18 residues. The CDR3 DNA is TGTGCCAGCAGTTACTCGAACGTTGCAGGGCCCTCTGGAAACACCATATATTTT. Translation gives CASSYSNVAGPSGNTIYF.

This clonotype has ten or more counts. CDR3 in DNA: TGTGCCAGCAGTCGGGTGAACACTGAAGCTTTCTTT. This sequence encodes CASSRVNTEAFF. The gene calls are TRBV27 and TRBJ1-1; D gene ambiguous. V was cut by 5 bases and J by 0 bases, with 4 bases left in between. This CDR3 spans 12 amino acids. Germline assignment: CDR1 MNHEY and CDR2 SMNVEV (reference sequence).

The chain joins TRBV7-6 to TRBJ1-5, with D perhaps matching TRBD1 (6 bases). V was trimmed by 0 bases and J by 2 bases, leaving 11 bases between them. Germline lookup yields CDR1 SGHVS and CDR2 FNYEAQ. This CDR3 is 16 amino acids long. CDR3 sequence (DNA): TGTGCCAGCAGCTTAGCCGGACAGCAGGGCAATCAGCCCCAGCATTTT. It encodes CASSLAGQQGNQPQHF. Variable domain in full (rest from reference TRBV7-6 and TRBJ1-5): GAGVSQSPRYKVTKRGQDVALRCDPISGHVSLYWYRQALGQGPEFLTYFNYEAQQDKSGLPNDRFSAERPEGSISTLTIQRTEQRDSAMYRCASSLAGQQGNQPQHFGDGTRLSIL.

Ten or more counts support this clonotype. A junction end diverges from the germline sequence, so it may reflect a read error. The rearrangement links TRBV12-3 or TRBV12-4 to TRBJ2-2; D possibly corresponds to TRBD2 (6 bases). The CDR3 covers 14 residues. CDR3 nucleotides: TGTGCCAGCGGTTTGGGGGGGAACACCGGGGAGCTGTTTTTT. Translated: CASGLGGNTGELFF.

Only a few counts were recorded for this clonotype. This chain links TRBV27 with TRBJ2-2; D uncertain. Germline V CDR1 and CDR2: MNHEY, SMNVEV (reference sequence). V dropped 4 bases and J dropped 8 bases, with 8 bases sitting between them. The CDR3 runs to 12 residues. CDR3 region: CASSSLGGELFF. DNA for the CDR3: TGTGCCAGCAGTTCTCTAGGAGGGGAGCTGTTTTTT.

This clonotype showed up many times. The chain has TRBV5-1 and TRBJ2-1; TRBD2 might be the D (5 bases). Per the germline V gene, CDR1 is SGHRS and CDR2 is YFSETQ. The CDR3 runs to 13 residues. Trimming cost V 3 bases and J 5 bases, with 9 bases left between them. The CDR3 sequence: CASSWTGDNEQFF. The CDR3 DNA follows: TGCGCCAGCAGCTGGACCGGGGACAATGAGCAGTTCTTC.

In this sample, this clonotype turned up many times. The V call is TRBV12-5, the J call TRBJ2-1, with 14 bases lining up with TRBD2. The trim removed 4 bases at V and 0 bases at J, leaving 8 bases unmatched. The CDR3 is 19 residues long. CDR1 and CDR2 from the germline V gene are LGHNT and FRNRAP. The CDR3 DNA reads TGTGCTAGTGGTTCCCCGGGACTAGCGGGGGCCAGCTCCTACAATGAGCAGTTCTTC. Protein product: CASGSPGLAGASSYNEQFF.

V and J are TRBV12-3 or TRBV12-4 and TRBJ1-4; 8 bases are a match to TRBD1. The trim removed 6 bases at V and 7 bases at J, leaving 13 bases unmatched. The CDR3 covers 16 residues. The CDR3 spells CASSPTGGESGEKLFF. CDR3 coding DNA: TGTGCCAGCAGCCCTACAGGGGGGGAGAGTGGTGAAAAACTGTTTTTT.

This clonotype was found many times. The chain links TRBV20-1 to TRBJ2-3; 7 nucleotides align to TRBD2. The CDR3 extends over 15 amino acids. CDR1 DFQATT and CDR2 SNEGSKA come from the germline V gene (reference sequence). The J segment lost 1 base and the V segment lost 3 bases, leaving 7 bases of the junction unmatched. DNA of the CDR3: TGCAGTGCTAGTGAGCGGGAAGGGGGCACAGATACGCAGTATTTT. Its translation: CSASEREGGTDTQYF.

The V gene is TRBV7-2, the J gene TRBJ2-2, with 8 bases aligning to TRBD2. CDR3 size: 15 residues. In germline, CDR1 is SGHTA, CDR2 FQGNSA. Unmatched junction bases numbered 2, after V lost 1 base and J lost 4 bases. The CDR3 sequence is CASSLGTSLTGELFF. The CDR3 DNA reads as TGTGCCAGCAGCTTAGGGACTAGCCTCACCGGGGAGCTGTTTTTT.